Each of the 5 T cell receptor beta chains below was sequenced from the same sample in a study of esophageal squamous cell carcinoma under preoperative chemotherapy. Time point noted: before preoperative PTX-NDP chemotherapy. TCRdb re-called the PCR reads through MiXCR, storing one row per CDR3 protein. The sample consists of 5,000 to 7,500 distinct CDR3 sequences, roughly 30% of them appearing once. The material was obtained from a patient given preoperative chemotherapy. The receptors were gathered from a human donor with esophageal squamous cell carcinoma. The donor label of this sample is uncertain.

This clonotype is termed medium-sized. The chain joins TRBV7-2 to TRBJ2-2; either TRBD1 or TRBD2 may fit D (5 bases each). Germline V gene sequence: CDR1 SGHTA, CDR2 FQGNSA. The CDR3 contains 15 residues. Trimming left V 4 bases short and J 5 bases short, with 14 bases between. CDR3 sequence: CASSYTQWGTGELFF. Here the CDR3 DNA reads TGTGCCAGCAGCTATACACAATGGGGGACCGGGGAGCTGTTTTTT.

Note on this clonotype: No conserved phenylalanine or tryptophan is present at the end of the CDR3, so a read error is the likely explanation. This chain connects TRBV7-7 to TRBJ2-1, with D unresolved. Germline V gene sequence: CDR1 SSHAT, CDR2 FNYEAQ (reference sequence). This CDR3 region has 15 residues. For the CDR3, the DNA is TGTGCTAGCAGCTGGGGTCTAGGATCCTACAATGAGCAGTTCGTC. This encodes CASSWGLGSYNEQFV.

Turning to this clonotype: This may be a read error: a much more frequent sequence differs by one nucleotide. The genes are TRBV7-2 and TRBJ2-1; no clear D gene. The germline gives CDR1 SGHTA, CDR2 FQGNSA. Trimming shortened V by 2 bases and J by 13 bases, and 18 bases separated the two germline ends. The CDR3 is made up of 14 amino acids. The CDR3 DNA is TGTGCCAGCAGCTTACTCTCGAGAGGAGAGCCCCAGTTCTTC. Its translation: CASSLLSRGEPQFF.

J is TRBJ1-1 and V is TRBV6-4, with 7 nucleotides matching TRBD1. The CDR3 covers 14 residues. Germline V lookup: CDR1 MRHNA, CDR2 SNTAGT. The trim removed 5 bases at V and 11 bases at J, leaving 14 bases unmatched. The CDR3 region has the DNA TGTGCCAGCAGTCCCGGGACAGCGAACAGTGAGGCTTTCTTT. Translating it yields CASSPGTANSEAFF.

By proportion, this clonotype is medium-sized. This rearrangement joins TRBV11-2 to TRBJ2-1; TRBD1 aligns across 7 bases. V shed 5 bases and J 0 bases; nucleotides not matched to a gene: 13. The CDR3 runs 18 residues. The germline V gene has CDR1 SGHAT and CDR2 FQNNGV. The CDR3 sequence is CASSRGTAAISSYNEQFF. CDR3 DNA: TGTGCCAGCAGCCGAGGGACAGCCGCCATTAGCTCCTACAATGAGCAGTTCTTC.